This T cell receptor (beta chain) originates from a study of blood T cells in healthy people across ages. In this sample, this clonotype turned up many times. Its antigen is not known. Study findings and constraints: Compared with aged donors, long-lived donors showed fewer expanded clones, suggesting selection.

Primers used in a second PCR of about 6 to 11 cycles were a sample-barcoded 5' primer and a J-beta primer mix. TCRdb used MiXCR to reprocess the 5' RACE reads, holding one entry per CDR3 protein. The sample holds 1.5 million to 2 million distinct CDR3 sequences, 40% to 55% seen once. The sequence came from a woman between 35 and 50 years old in good health. What was sequenced was blood.

CDR3 loop: CSAREGGVQQETQYF. The CDR3 DNA sequence: TGCAGTGCTAGAGAGGGCGGGGTTCAACAAGAGACCCAGTACTTC. V is TRBV20-1 and J is TRBJ2-5; a weak D match, TRBD2 (6 bases). The CDR3 sequence is 15 residues long. Trimming shortened V by 0 bases and J by 2 bases, and 13 bases separated the two germline ends. Germline CDR1 and CDR2: DFQATT and SNEGSKA (reference sequence).